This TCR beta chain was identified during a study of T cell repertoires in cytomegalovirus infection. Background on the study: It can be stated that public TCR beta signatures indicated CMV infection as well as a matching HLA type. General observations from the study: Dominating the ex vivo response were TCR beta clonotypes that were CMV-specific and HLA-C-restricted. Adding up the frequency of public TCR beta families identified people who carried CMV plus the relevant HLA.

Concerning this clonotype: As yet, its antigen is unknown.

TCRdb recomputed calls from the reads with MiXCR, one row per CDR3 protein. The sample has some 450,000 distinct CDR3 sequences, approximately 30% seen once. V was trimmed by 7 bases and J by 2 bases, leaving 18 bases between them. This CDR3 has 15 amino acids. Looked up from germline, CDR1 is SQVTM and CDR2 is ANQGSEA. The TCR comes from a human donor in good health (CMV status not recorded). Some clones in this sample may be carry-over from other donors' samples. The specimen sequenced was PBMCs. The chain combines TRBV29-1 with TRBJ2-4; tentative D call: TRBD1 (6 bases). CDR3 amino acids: CSGPGQQIPKNIQYF. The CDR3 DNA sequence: TGCAGCGGGCCTGGACAGCAAATACCCAAAAACATTCAGTACTTC. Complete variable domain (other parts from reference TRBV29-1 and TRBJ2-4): SAVISQKPSRDICQRGTSLTIQCQVDSQVTMMFWYRQQPGQSLTLIATANQGSEATYESGFVIDKFPISRPNLTFSTLTVSNMSPEDSSIYLCSGPGQQIPKNIQYFGAGTRLSVL.